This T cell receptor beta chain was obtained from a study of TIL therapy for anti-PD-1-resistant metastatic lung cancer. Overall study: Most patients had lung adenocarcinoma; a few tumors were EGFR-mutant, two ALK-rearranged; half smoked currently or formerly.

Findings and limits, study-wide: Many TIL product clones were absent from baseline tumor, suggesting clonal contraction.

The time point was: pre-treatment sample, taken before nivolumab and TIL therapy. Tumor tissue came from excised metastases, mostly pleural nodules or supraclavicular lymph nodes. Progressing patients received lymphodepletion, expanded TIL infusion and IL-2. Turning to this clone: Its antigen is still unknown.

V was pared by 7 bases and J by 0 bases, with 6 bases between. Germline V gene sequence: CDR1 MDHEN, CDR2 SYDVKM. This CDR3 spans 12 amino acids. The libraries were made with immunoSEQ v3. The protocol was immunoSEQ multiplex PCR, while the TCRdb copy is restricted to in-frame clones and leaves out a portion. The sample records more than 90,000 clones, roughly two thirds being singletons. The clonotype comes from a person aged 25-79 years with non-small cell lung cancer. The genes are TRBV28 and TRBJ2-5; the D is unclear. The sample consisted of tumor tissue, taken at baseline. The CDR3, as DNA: TGTGCCAGCACTGGGAACCAAGAGACCCAGTACTTC. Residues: CASTGNQETQYF. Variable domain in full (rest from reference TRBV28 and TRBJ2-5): DVKVTQSSRYLVKRTGEKVFLECVQDMDHENMFWYRQDPGLGLRLIYFSYDVKMKEKGDIPEGYSVSREKKERFSLILESASTNQTSMYLCASTGNQETQYFGPGTRLLVL.